The next 22 T cell receptor beta chains were all read from a single sample in a study of radiation and T cells in renal cell carcinoma. Sequencing was performed with immunoSEQ multiplex PCR; in TCRdb, only in-frame clones are kept and a portion is missing. The sample shows approximately 5,700 clones, 68% of them seen only once. Treatment denoted: treatment-naive control, cytoreductive nephrectomy. The source was tumor tissue, collected from a patient whose treatment was nephrectomy without radiotherapy. All receptors come from a human donor with renal cell carcinoma.

The chain uses TRBV4-1 and TRBJ2-1; 10 bases agree with TRBD2. The V gene end was trimmed by 1 base and the J gene end by 5 bases; junction bases not matched to a gene: 5. This CDR3 spans 16 amino acids. Germline CDR1 is MGHRA and CDR2 is YSYEKL. CDR3 DNA: TGCGCCAGCAGCCAAGTTCTAGCGGGAGCTAACAATGAGCAGTTCTTC. The encoded protein is CASSQVLAGANNEQFF.

On this clone: A read error may produce the germline difference seen at one junction end. The sample contains more than one DNA sequence encoding this CDR3. This chain connects TRBV4-1 to TRBJ2-7; no reliable D call. Germline assignment: CDR1 MGHRA and CDR2 YSYEKL. The CDR3 runs to 13 residues. CDR3 amino acids: CASSQGTELEQYF. The CDR3 DNA reads TGCGCCAGCAGCCAAGGCACAGAGCTTGAGCAGTACTTT.

This clone occurred a few times. J is TRBJ2-2 and V is TRBV5-1; D ambiguous. The CDR3 is 12 residues long. The V and J ends lost 5 bases and 4 bases respectively, with 6 bases between them. Germline lookup yields CDR1 SGHRS and CDR2 YFSETQ. CDR3 DNA sequence: TGCGCCAGCAGAGAGCGCACCGGGGAGCTGTTTTTT. Protein: CASRERTGELFF.

The CDR3 region is CASSYFDRGPDTQYF. The DNA for the CDR3 is TGTGCCAGCAGTTACTTTGACAGGGGACCAGATACGCAGTATTTT. This chain uses TRBV6-6 with TRBJ2-3, with TRBD1 matching 8 bases. Germline loops: CDR1 MNHNY, CDR2 SVGAGI (reference sequence). The J segment lost 4 bases and the V segment lost 1 base, leaving 4 bases of the junction unmatched. The CDR3 is 15 amino acids.

The chain links TRBV2 to TRBJ2-2; the D call may be TRBD1 or TRBD2 (6 bases each). The CDR3 contains 13 residues. V gave up 6 bases and J gave up 8 bases, with 13 bases separating them. In germline, CDR1 is SNHLY, CDR2 FYNNEI. The CDR3 sequence is CASRRGVSGELFF. The CDR3 DNA sequence: TGTGCCAGCAGGAGGGGGGTCTCTGGGGAGCTGTTTTTT.

The rearrangement uses TRBV6-5 and TRBJ2-2; D is undetermined. The V gene lost 2 bases and the J gene lost 6 bases, with 4 bases spanning the gap. The CDR3 totals 12 residues. Germline assignment: CDR1 MNHEY and CDR2 SVGAGI. The CDR3, as DNA: TGTGCCAGCAGTTACAGGGCCGGGGAGCTGTTTTTT. Its protein is CASSYRAGELFF.

This chain joins TRBV21-1 and TRBJ2-1; TRBD2, as called in the table, went unchecked against the DNA. TRBV21-1 is shown as a pseudogene. The CDR3 is made up of 21 amino acids. For the CDR3, the DNA is TGTGCCAGCAGCAACCCCCATTGTTCGTGTTGTCGACTAGCGGCTCACAATGAGCAGTTCTTC. It specifies CASSNPHCSCCRLAAHNEQFF.

The chain joins TRBV5-1 to TRBJ1-2; D is undetermined. Trimming pared 1 base from V and 3 bases from J, leaving 7 bases between. The CDR3 loop spans 13 amino acids. Germline CDR1 is SGHRS and CDR2 is YFSETQ. CDR3 coding DNA: TGCGCCAGCAGCTTGTTCTTATACTATGGCTACACCTTC. It yields the protein CASSLFLYYGYTF.

The chain links TRBV18 to TRBJ2-3, with TRBD1 as a possible D gene (6 bases). V was pared by 6 bases and J by 0 bases, with 10 bases between. This CDR3 comprises 14 residues. Germline values: CDR1 KGHSH, CDR2 LQKENI. CDR3 protein: CASSPDRSTDTQYF. CDR3 nucleotides: TGTGCCAGCTCCCCAGACAGGAGCACAGATACGCAGTATTTT.

V is TRBV9 and J is TRBJ2-1, with 10 nucleotides matching TRBD2. J gave up 8 bases and V 1 base, and 9 bases lay outside the gene matches. The CDR3 is 16 residues long. Germline CDR1 reads SGDLS; CDR2 reads YYNGEE. Here the CDR3 DNA reads TGTGCCAGCAGCGTAAGCGGGAGGGCCCTCCGGGATGAGCAGTTCTTC. Its protein product is CASSVSGRALRDEQFF.

The J gene is TRBJ2-1, the V gene TRBV11-2; D gene ambiguous. CDR1 is SGHAT, CDR2 FQNNGV, per germline. The CDR3 runs 15 residues. With 4 bases removed from V and 5 bases from J, the gap between germline ends came to 15 bases. The CDR3 nucleotides read TGTGCCAGCAGCTCAAACCCGATCCGGCACAATGAGCAGTTCTTC. Protein product: CASSSNPIRHNEQFF. Variable domain in full (rest from reference TRBV11-2 and TRBJ2-1): EAGVAQSPRYKIIEKRQSVAFWCNPISGHATLYWYQQILGQGPKLLIQFQNNGVVDDSQLPKDRFSAERLKGVDSTLKIQPAKLEDSAVYLCASSSNPIRHNEQFFGPGTRLTVL.

The chain joins TRBV4-1 to TRBJ2-2; 7 nucleotides match TRBD1. V was pared by 6 bases and J by 3 bases, with 7 bases of the junction left unmatched. Germline V gene sequence: CDR1 MGHRA, CDR2 YSYEKL. CDR3 length: 15 residues. DNA of the CDR3: TGCGCCAGCAGACAACTCAGGGGGTACACCGGGGAGCTGTTTTTT. Amino acid sequence: CASRQLRGYTGELFF.

This clone was counted a few times. The rearrangement joins TRBV4-3 to TRBJ2-2; a possible D gene is TRBD1 (5 bases). CDR3 length: 15 residues. V was shortened by 4 bases and J by 9 bases, with 18 bases between the two germline ends. Germline V lookup: CDR1 LGHNA, CDR2 YSLEER. CDR3 nucleotides: TGCGCCAGCAGCCTAACAGGCGGCGTGGTTCGGGAGCTGTTTTTT. It encodes CASSLTGGVVRELFF.

This chain links TRBV6-1 with TRBJ1-1; maybe TRBD1 (5 bases). The V and J ends lost 7 bases and 1 base respectively, with 13 bases between them. CDR1 is MNHNS, CDR2 SASEGT, per germline. The CDR3 sequence is 14 residues long. CDR3 sequence (DNA): TGTGCCAGCACTGCCGGGGGATCGAACACTGAAGCTTTCTTT. Its translation: CASTAGGSNTEAFF.

This sequence joins TRBV19 and TRBJ1-5, with 8 bases fitting TRBD1. Trimming at V came to 5 bases and at J to 4 bases, leaving 7 bases not matched to a gene. The CDR3 has 15 amino acids. In germline, CDR1 is LNHDA, CDR2 SQIVND (reference sequence). This chain's CDR3 is CASSPWQGANQPQHF. CDR3 coding DNA: TGTGCCAGTAGTCCGTGGCAGGGGGCGAATCAGCCCCAGCATTTT.

Judged by abundance, this clone is large. The chain links TRBV30 to TRBJ2-3; D might be TRBD1 (6 bases). Per the germline V gene, CDR1 is GTSNPN and CDR2 is SVGIG (reference sequence). This CDR3 has 13 residues. Trimming left V 3 bases short and J 5 bases short, with 12 bases between. CDR3 loop: CAWRTGWVDTQYF. The CDR3 DNA follows: TGTGCCTGGAGGACAGGTTGGGTAGATACGCAGTATTTT.

V usage is TRBV10-3 and J usage is TRBJ2-1; D might be TRBD2 (6 bases). V was trimmed by 8 bases and J by 9 bases, leaving 17 bases between them. Germline CDR1 ENHRY, CDR2 SYGVKD. This CDR3 has 13 residues. The CDR3 reads CAILANLGGEQFF. The CDR3 DNA follows: TGTGCCATCTTGGCAAACCTCGGGGGTGAGCAGTTCTTC.

This clone has only one observation. The gene calls are TRBV30 and TRBJ1-3, with D possibly TRBD1 on 5 matching bases. With 2 bases removed from V and 0 bases from J, the gap between germline ends came to 14 bases. The CDR3 totals 16 residues. Germline CDR1 GTSNPN, CDR2 SVGIG (reference sequence). In DNA form, the CDR3 reads TGTGCCTGGAGTCGGAAGGGACCTTACTCTGGAAACACCATATATTTT. Its protein is CAWSRKGPYSGNTIYF.

The V gene is TRBV7-8, the J gene TRBJ2-7; D uncertain. The CDR3 loop spans 13 amino acids. V was pared by 5 bases and J by 5 bases, with 13 bases between. CDR1 and CDR2 from the germline V gene are SGHVS and FQNEAQ. CDR3 amino acids: CASSPAARNEQYF. Here the CDR3 DNA reads TGTGCCAGCAGCCCGGCTGCCCGCAACGAGCAGTACTTC. The full variable domain, in which reference TRBV7-8 and TRBJ2-7 provide the parts outside the CDR3, is GAGVSQSPRYKVAKRGQDVALRCDPISGHVSLFWYQQALGQGPEFLTYFQNEAQLDKSGLPSDRFFAERPEGSVSTLKIQRTQQEDSAVYLCASSPAARNEQYFGPGTRLTVT.

This chain uses TRBV6-7 with TRBJ2-7; no definite D call. TRBV6-7 is noted as an ORF with a role that remains uncertain. Trimming left V 5 bases short and J 2 bases short, with 16 bases between. The CDR3 is made up of 15 amino acids. The CDR3 reads CASSGGPQPPYEQYF. As DNA, the CDR3 is TGTGCCAGCAGTGGTGGACCCCAACCTCCCTACGAGCAGTACTTC.

V usage is TRBV6-6 and J usage is TRBJ2-1; D is unclear. Trimming stripped 7 bases from V and 7 bases from J, with 11 bases between. The CDR3 length is 12 residues. Germline CDR1 and CDR2: MNHNY and SVGAGI (reference sequence). The CDR3 loop reads CASTRLWNEQFF. The CDR3, as DNA: TGTGCCAGCACCCGGTTGTGGAATGAGCAGTTCTTC.

The chain combines TRBV28 with TRBJ2-3; D is uncertain. V was pared by 3 bases and J by 0 bases, with 13 bases between. Germline values: CDR1 MDHEN, CDR2 SYDVKM. The CDR3 extends over 16 amino acids. In nucleotides, the CDR3 is TGTGCCAGCAGTTTCTCCTCCTACTCTAGCACAGATACGCAGTATTTT. Protein sequence: CASSFSSYSSTDTQYF.